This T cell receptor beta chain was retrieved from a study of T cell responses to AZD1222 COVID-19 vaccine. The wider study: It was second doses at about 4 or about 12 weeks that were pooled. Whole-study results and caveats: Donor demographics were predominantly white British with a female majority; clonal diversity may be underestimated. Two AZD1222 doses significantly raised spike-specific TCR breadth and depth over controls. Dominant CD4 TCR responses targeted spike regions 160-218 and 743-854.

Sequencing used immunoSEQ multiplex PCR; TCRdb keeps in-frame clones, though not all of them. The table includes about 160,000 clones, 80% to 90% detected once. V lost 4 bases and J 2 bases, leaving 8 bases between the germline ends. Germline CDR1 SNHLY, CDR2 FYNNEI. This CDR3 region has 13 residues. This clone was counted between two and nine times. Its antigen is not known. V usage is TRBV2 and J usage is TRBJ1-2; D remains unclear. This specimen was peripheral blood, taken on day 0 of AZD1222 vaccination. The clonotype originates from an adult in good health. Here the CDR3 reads CASSGSANYGYTF. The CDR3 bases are TGTGCCAGCAGTGGATCAGCGAACTATGGCTACACCTTC.